This is a list of T cell receptor beta chains from one sample in a study of neurological immune-mediated disorders. TCRdb re-analysed the 5' RACE reads in MiXCR, keeping a single row per CDR3 protein. Of some 57,000 distinct CDR3 sequences in the sample, about 3.2% are singletons; the top ten hold approximately 6.5%. Sequenced sample: PBMCs. The origin of the receptors is a woman aged 55 to 70 with multiple sclerosis. Both conserved end residues are part of each CDR3. The D gene is left open where the match is weak. Rows may omit the clone size; those that give it use once, few, many or a size class.

j_call: TRBJ2-1; d_call: .; v_call: TRBV5-1; clone_size: many; cdr3_nt: TGCGCCAGCAGCTTAGTAAGAAACAATGAGCAGTTCTTC; cdr3_aa: CASSLVRNNEQFF
j_call: TRBJ1-2; d_call: .; v_call: TRBV7-9; clone_size: .; cdr3_nt: TGTGCCAGCAGCACGGGGGACGGTAGGGCCTATGGCTACACCTTC; cdr3_aa: CASSTGDGRAYGYTF
j_call: TRBJ2-1; d_call: TRBD2; v_call: TRBV7-8; clone_size: many; cdr3_nt: TGTGCCAGCAGCTTTCAAGCGGGACAGTTCTTC; cdr3_aa: CASSFQAGQFF
j_call: TRBJ2-1; d_call: .; v_call: TRBV4-2; clone_size: many; cdr3_nt: TGTGCCAGCAGCCAAGGGGGGTCCTACAATGAGCAGTTCTTC; cdr3_aa: CASSQGGSYNEQFF
j_call: TRBJ1-5; d_call: .; v_call: TRBV29-1; clone_size: many; cdr3_nt: TGCAGCGTGGGGGAAAGTGGCAATCAGCCCCAGCATTTT; cdr3_aa: CSVGESGNQPQHF
j_call: TRBJ1-2; d_call: .; v_call: TRBV7-9; clone_size: many; cdr3_nt: TGTGCCAGCAGCCCCCGGGGAGGCCTTCGTATTGGTGGCTACACCTTC; cdr3_aa: CASSPRGGLRIGGYTF
j_call: TRBJ1-2; d_call: .; v_call: TRBV27; clone_size: .; cdr3_nt: TGTGCCAGCAGTCACAGGAGCGACTATGGCTACACCTTC; cdr3_aa: CASSHRSDYGYTF
j_call: TRBJ1-1; d_call: .; v_call: TRBV5-1; clone_size: many; cdr3_nt: TGCGCCAGCAGCTTCAGCATGAACACTGAAGCTTTCTTT; cdr3_aa: CASSFSMNTEAFF
j_call: TRBJ2-6; d_call: .; v_call: TRBV7-8; clone_size: many; cdr3_nt: TGTGCCAGCAGCTCCAGGGCTCGGTCCGGGGCCAACGTCCTGACTTTC; cdr3_aa: CASSSRARSGANVLTF
j_call: TRBJ1-3; d_call: TRBD1; v_call: TRBV20-1; clone_size: many; cdr3_nt: TGCAGTGCTAGTCGACAGGGCGCTTTTGGAAACACCATATATTTT; cdr3_aa: CSASRQGAFGNTIYF
j_call: TRBJ2-7; d_call: TRBD1; v_call: TRBV5-1; clone_size: many; cdr3_nt: TGCGCCAGCAGCCACGGACAGGCTTTCGACGAGCAGTACTTC; cdr3_aa: CASSHGQAFDEQYF
j_call: TRBJ2-1; d_call: .; v_call: TRBV20-1; clone_size: many; cdr3_nt: TGCAGTGCTAGGCGCGCGGCCTCGGGCTACAATGAGCAGTTCTTC; cdr3_aa: CSARRAASGYNEQFF
j_call: TRBJ2-1; d_call: .; v_call: TRBV3-1; clone_size: many; cdr3_nt: TGTGCCAGCAGTTGGGGAATTTGGGGTAATGAGCAGTTCTTC; cdr3_aa: CASSWGIWGNEQFF
j_call: TRBJ2-3; d_call: .; v_call: TRBV5-1; clone_size: many; cdr3_nt: TGCGCCAGCAAGACTAACCCTGGGAGCACAGATACGCAGTATTTT; cdr3_aa: CASKTNPGSTDTQYF
j_call: TRBJ2-5; d_call: TRBD2; v_call: TRBV7-6; clone_size: many; cdr3_nt: TGTGCCAGCCAACGGGGGGGATCAGAGACCCAGTACTTC; cdr3_aa: CASQRGGSETQYF
j_call: TRBJ2-1; d_call: .; v_call: TRBV11-3; clone_size: .; cdr3_nt: TGTGCCAGCAGCTTAGGCCGGGTCGCCTACAATGAGCAGTTCTTC; cdr3_aa: CASSLGRVAYNEQFF
j_call: TRBJ1-2; d_call: TRBD1; v_call: TRBV27; clone_size: many; cdr3_nt: TGTGCCGTCGCGACCGGGACAGGCTATGGCTACACCTTC; cdr3_aa: CAVATGTGYGYTF
j_call: TRBJ2-1; d_call: TRBD2; v_call: TRBV20-1; clone_size: many; cdr3_nt: TGCAGTGCTAGAGGGCCCGGGCGCGGGGGGATTCATGAGCAGTTCTTC; cdr3_aa: CSARGPGRGGIHEQFF
j_call: TRBJ2-5; d_call: .; v_call: TRBV7-2; clone_size: many; cdr3_nt: TGTGCCAGCAGCTTATATCCTTCTCTATCGGGTGGTACCAAAGAGACCCAGTACTTC; cdr3_aa: CASSLYPSLSGGTKETQYF
j_call: TRBJ1-2; d_call: .; v_call: TRBV7-8; clone_size: many; cdr3_nt: TGTGCCAGCAGCTTAGATCAGGGAGGCTATGGCTACACCTTC; cdr3_aa: CASSLDQGGYGYTF